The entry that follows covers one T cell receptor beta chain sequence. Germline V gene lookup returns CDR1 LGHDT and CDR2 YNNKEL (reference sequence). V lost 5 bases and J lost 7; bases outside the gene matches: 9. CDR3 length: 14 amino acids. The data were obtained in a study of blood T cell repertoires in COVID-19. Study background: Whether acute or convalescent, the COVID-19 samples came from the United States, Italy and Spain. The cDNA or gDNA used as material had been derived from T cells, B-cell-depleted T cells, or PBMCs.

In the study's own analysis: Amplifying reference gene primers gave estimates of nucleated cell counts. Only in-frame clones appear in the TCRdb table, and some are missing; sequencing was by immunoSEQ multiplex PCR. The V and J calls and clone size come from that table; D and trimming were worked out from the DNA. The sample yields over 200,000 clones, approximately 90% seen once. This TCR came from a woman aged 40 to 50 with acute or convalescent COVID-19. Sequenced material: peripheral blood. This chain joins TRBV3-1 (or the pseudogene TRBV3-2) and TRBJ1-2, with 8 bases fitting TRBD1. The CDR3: CASSSPGQGSGYTF. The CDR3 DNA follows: TGTGCCAGCAGCAGCCCCGGACAGGGCTCTGGCTACACCTTC.